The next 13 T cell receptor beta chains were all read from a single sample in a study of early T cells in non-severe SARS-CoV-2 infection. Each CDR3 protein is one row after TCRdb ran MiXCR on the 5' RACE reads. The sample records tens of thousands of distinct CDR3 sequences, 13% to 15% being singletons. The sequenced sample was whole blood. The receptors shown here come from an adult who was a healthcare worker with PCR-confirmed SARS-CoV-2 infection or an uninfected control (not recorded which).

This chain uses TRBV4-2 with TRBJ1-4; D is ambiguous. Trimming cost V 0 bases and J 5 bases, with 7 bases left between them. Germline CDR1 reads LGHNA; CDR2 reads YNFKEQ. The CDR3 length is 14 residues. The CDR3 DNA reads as TGTGCCAGCAGCCAAGACGTTACGAATGAAAAACTGTTTTTT. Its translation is CASSQDVTNEKLFF.

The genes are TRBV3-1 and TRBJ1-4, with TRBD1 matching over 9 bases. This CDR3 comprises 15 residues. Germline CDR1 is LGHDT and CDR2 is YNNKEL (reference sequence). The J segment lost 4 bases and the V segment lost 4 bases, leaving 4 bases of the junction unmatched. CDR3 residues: CASSPGTGINEKLFF. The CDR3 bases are TGTGCCAGCAGCCCCGGGACAGGGATTAATGAAAAACTGTTTTTT. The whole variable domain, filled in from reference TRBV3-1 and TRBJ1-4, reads DTAVSQTPKYLVTQMGNDKSIKCEQNLGHDTMYWYKQDSKKFLKIMFSYNNKELIINETVPNRFSPKSPDKAHLNLHINSLELGDSAVYFCASSPGTGINEKLFFGSGTQLSVL.

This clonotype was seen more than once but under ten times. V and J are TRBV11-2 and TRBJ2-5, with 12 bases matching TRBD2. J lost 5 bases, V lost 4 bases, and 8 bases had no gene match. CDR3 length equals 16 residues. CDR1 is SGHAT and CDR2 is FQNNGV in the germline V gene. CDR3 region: CASSSTTSGGVETQYF. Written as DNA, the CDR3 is TGTGCCAGCAGCTCCACGACTAGCGGGGGAGTGGAGACCCAGTACTTC.

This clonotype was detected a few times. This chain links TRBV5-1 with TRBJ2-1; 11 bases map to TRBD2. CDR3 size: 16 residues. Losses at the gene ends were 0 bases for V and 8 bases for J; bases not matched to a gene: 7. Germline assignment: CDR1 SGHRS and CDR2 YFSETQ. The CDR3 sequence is CASSLVVAGGPHEQFF. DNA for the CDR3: TGCGCCAGCAGCTTGGTGGTAGCGGGGGGGCCCCATGAGCAGTTCTTC. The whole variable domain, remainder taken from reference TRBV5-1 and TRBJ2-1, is KAGVTQTPRYLIKTRGQQVTLSCSPISGHRSVSWYQQTPGQGLQFLFEYFSETQRNKGNFPGRFSGRQFSNSRSEMNVSTLELGDSALYLCASSLVVAGGPHEQFFGPGTRLTVL.

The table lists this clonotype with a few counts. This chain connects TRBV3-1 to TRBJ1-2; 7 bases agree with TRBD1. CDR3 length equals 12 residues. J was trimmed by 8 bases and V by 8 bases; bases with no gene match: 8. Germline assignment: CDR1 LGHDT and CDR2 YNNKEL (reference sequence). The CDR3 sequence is CASRTGEWGYTF. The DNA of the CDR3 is TGTGCCAGCCGTACAGGGGAATGGGGCTACACCTTC.

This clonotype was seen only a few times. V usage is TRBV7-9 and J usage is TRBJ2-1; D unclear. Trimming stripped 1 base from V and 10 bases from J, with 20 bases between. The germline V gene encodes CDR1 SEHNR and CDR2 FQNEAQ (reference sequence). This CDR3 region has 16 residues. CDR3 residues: CASSLVFLLSGPEQFF. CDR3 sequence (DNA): TGTGCCAGCAGCTTAGTCTTTTTGTTGTCGGGCCCCGAGCAGTTCTTC.

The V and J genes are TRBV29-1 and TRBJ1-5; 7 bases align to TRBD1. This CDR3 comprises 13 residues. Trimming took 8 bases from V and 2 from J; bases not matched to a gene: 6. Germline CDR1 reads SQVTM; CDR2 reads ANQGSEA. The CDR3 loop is CSIRQGGNQPQHF. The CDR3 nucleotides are TGCAGCATCCGACAGGGAGGCAATCAGCCCCAGCATTTT.

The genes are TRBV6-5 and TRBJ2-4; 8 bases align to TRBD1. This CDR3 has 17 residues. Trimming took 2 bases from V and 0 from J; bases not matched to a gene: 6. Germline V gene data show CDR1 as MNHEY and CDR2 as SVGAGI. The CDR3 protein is CASSYVGQGTAKNIQYF. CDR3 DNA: TGTGCCAGCAGTTACGTAGGACAGGGAACAGCCAAAAACATTCAGTACTTC.

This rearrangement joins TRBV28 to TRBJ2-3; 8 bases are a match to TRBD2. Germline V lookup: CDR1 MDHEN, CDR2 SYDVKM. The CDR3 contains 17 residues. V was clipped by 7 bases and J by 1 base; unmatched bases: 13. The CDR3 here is CASNDKAGGSGTDTQYF. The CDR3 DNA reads TGTGCCAGCAACGATAAGGCGGGGGGATCGGGCACAGATACGCAGTATTTT.

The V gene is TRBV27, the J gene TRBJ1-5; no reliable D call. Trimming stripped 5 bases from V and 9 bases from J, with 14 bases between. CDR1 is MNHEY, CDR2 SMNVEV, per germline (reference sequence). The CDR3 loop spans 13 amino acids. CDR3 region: CASSPGLNGPQHF. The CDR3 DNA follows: TGTGCCAGCAGTCCTGGGTTGAACGGGCCCCAGCATTTT.

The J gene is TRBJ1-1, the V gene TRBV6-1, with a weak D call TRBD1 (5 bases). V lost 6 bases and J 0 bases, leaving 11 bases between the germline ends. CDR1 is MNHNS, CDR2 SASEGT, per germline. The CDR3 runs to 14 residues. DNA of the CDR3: TGTGCCAGCAGCCGGGACCCTCTGAACACTGAAGCTTTCTTT. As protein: CASSRDPLNTEAFF.

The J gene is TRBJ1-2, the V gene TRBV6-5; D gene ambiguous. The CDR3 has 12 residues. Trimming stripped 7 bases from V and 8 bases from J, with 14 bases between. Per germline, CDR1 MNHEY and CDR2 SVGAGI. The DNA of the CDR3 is TGTGCCAGCACCCGGGCAAAGGAGGGCTACACCTTC. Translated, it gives CASTRAKEGYTF.

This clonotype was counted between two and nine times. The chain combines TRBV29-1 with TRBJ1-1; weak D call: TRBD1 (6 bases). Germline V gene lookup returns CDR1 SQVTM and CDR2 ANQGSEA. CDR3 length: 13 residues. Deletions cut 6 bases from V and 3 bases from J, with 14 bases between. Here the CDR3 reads CSVSWGRDTEAFF. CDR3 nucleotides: TGCAGCGTCAGCTGGGGGCGGGACACTGAAGCTTTCTTT.